These 29 T cell receptor beta chains share one sample of origin, sequenced in a study of blood T cell repertoires in COVID-19 (dated by TCRdb to between 2020 and 2021). Receptor amplification or capture employed the immunoSEQ multiplex PCR assay. Held by TCRdb, this immuneACCESS table contains in-frame sequences only and omits some clones. Under half of the omission traces to an unresolved V gene where checked; the cause of the rest is unknown. This sample lists about 47,000 clones; about 87% were detected once. The top ten clones comprise roughly an eighth of the sample. The sample consisted of peripheral blood. Receptor source: a human donor with active COVID-19. The donor label of this sample is uncertain.

The chain couples TRBV28 to TRBJ2-1, with D possibly TRBD1 on 6 matching bases. The ends were cut back, 1 base at V and 8 bases at J, with 6 bases in the middle. From germline, CDR1 is MDHEN and CDR2 SYDVKM. The CDR3 runs 12 residues. The CDR3 DNA follows: TGTGCCAGCAGTTTATCAGGGGATGAGCAGTTCTTC. Its translation: CASSLSGDEQFF.

This sequence joins TRBV2 and TRBJ2-1; D possibly corresponds to TRBD2 (5 bases). CDR1 and CDR2 (germline): SNHLY, FYNNEI. CDR3 length: 13 residues. V was cut by 8 bases and J by 0 bases, with 8 bases left in between. This CDR3 is CASAAGSYNEQFF. The DNA for the CDR3 is TGTGCCAGCGCGGCGGGCTCCTACAATGAGCAGTTCTTC.

The chain has TRBV28 and TRBJ2-1; tentative D call: TRBD1 (5 bases). V lost 7 bases and J 2 bases, leaving 9 bases between the germline ends. The CDR3 spans 13 residues. Germline-derived CDR1 and CDR2 are MDHEN and SYDVKM. The CDR3 here is CASNQGPYNEQFF. The CDR3 DNA reads TGTGCCAGCAACCAGGGTCCCTACAATGAGCAGTTCTTC.

This clone was seen once. The V call is TRBV9, the J call TRBJ2-1; TRBD2 is a possible D gene (6 bases). The germline V and J ends were trimmed by 4 bases and 0 bases, with 11 bases remaining between them. The CDR3 has 15 amino acids. Looked up from germline, CDR1 is SGDLS and CDR2 is YYNGEE. CDR3 loop: CASSLRGSSYNEQFF. In nucleotides, the CDR3 is TGTGCCAGCAGCCTCCGGGGGAGCTCCTACAATGAGCAGTTCTTC.

The V call is TRBV18, the J call TRBJ2-7; perhaps TRBD1 as D (5 bases). This CDR3 region has 14 residues. The germline gives CDR1 KGHSH, CDR2 LQKENI. Trimming pared 1 base from V and 1 base from J, leaving 8 bases between. This chain's CDR3 is CASSPQAGSYEQYF. For the CDR3, the DNA is TGTGCCAGCTCACCACAGGCAGGGTCCTACGAGCAGTACTTC.

The chain is built from TRBV18 and TRBJ1-3; weak D call: TRBD1 (5 bases). Per the germline V gene, CDR1 is KGHSH and CDR2 is LQKENI. V gave up 2 bases and J gave up 4 bases, with 12 bases separating them. The CDR3 runs 15 residues. The CDR3 DNA sequence: TGTGCCAGCTCACCAGGCGGGGCTAGAGGAAACACCATATATTTT. Its translation is CASSPGGARGNTIYF.

The gene calls are TRBV14 and TRBJ2-1; 9 nucleotides align to TRBD1. The CDR3 consists of 13 residues. The germline CDR1 and CDR2 sequences are SGHDN and FVKESK. V trimming: 7 bases; J trimming: 8 bases; junction bases outside the gene matches: 6. The CDR3 spells CASTGTGPHEQFF. CDR3 coding DNA: TGTGCCAGCACCGGGACAGGGCCCCATGAGCAGTTCTTC.

The chain couples TRBV5-1 to TRBJ2-3, with 13 positions matching TRBD2. This CDR3 comprises 16 residues. Trimming at V came to 4 bases and at J to 1 base, leaving 3 bases not matched to a gene. CDR1 is SGHRS, CDR2 YFSETQ, per germline. CDR3 coding DNA: TGCGCCAGCAGCATCGGGACTAGCGGGGGCACAGATACGCAGTATTTT. Translated: CASSIGTSGGTDTQYF.

This clone appeared once. The chain links TRBV2 to TRBJ1-1; unclear D gene. This CDR3 contains 14 residues. Germline-derived CDR1 and CDR2 are SNHLY and FYNNEI. Between the trimmed V and J ends, which lost 1 base and 4 bases, there was a span of 10 bases. The CDR3 sequence: CASSEVAVGTEAFF. Written as DNA, the CDR3 is TGTGCCAGCAGTGAAGTAGCGGTAGGCACTGAAGCTTTCTTT.

The genes are TRBV5-1 and TRBJ1-4; tentative D call: TRBD1 (6 bases). CDR1 and CDR2 (germline): SGHRS, YFSETQ. The length of the CDR3 is 15 residues. The V gene lost 4 bases and the J gene lost 10 bases, with 20 bases spanning the gap. CDR3 DNA sequence: TGCGCCAGCAGCCCATCGGGGGGCCAGGAAGGAAAACTGTTTTTT. Translating it yields CASSPSGGQEGKLFF.

V usage is TRBV28 and J usage is TRBJ2-7; a weak D match, TRBD2 (6 bases). This CDR3 region has 15 residues. The germline gives CDR1 MDHEN, CDR2 SYDVKM. The V and J ends lost 7 bases and 4 bases respectively, with 20 bases between them. CDR3 amino acids: CASTLGGNRVYEQYF. The CDR3 DNA is TGTGCCAGCACCCTGGGGGGAAACAGAGTTTACGAGCAGTACTTC.

The chain uses TRBV15 and TRBJ2-4; D is unclear. Germline V gene data show CDR1 as LNHNV and CDR2 as YYDKDF (reference sequence). The CDR3 sequence is 16 residues long. V was clipped by 3 bases and J by 6 bases, with 18 bases between them. CDR3 nucleotides: TGTGCCACCAGCAGTGATCCGCTAAACGTACGAAACATTCAGTACTTC. Amino acids: CATSSDPLNVRNIQYF.

This chain joins TRBV9 and TRBJ2-3, with D perhaps matching TRBD2 (5 bases). Germline-derived CDR1 and CDR2 are SGDLS and YYNGEE. The CDR3 spans 15 residues. Between the trimmed V and J ends, which lost 2 bases and 2 bases, there was a span of 12 bases. CDR3 region: CASSVLSGNTDTQYF. In DNA form, the CDR3 reads TGTGCCAGCAGCGTTCTATCGGGGAACACAGATACGCAGTATTTT.

This chain connects TRBV4-1 to TRBJ2-1; the D gene is possibly TRBD2 (5 bases). Germline values: CDR1 MGHRA, CDR2 YSYEKL. This CDR3 is built from 16 residues. The V gene lost 0 bases and the J gene lost 0 bases, with 9 bases spanning the gap. CDR3 in DNA: TGCGCCAGCAGCCAAGACCGGGGAAGCTCCTACAATGAGCAGTTCTTC. This gives the protein CASSQDRGSSYNEQFF.

The chain carries TRBV29-1 and TRBJ2-3, with a tentative D call TRBD1 (5 bases). The V end was cut by 4 bases, the J end by 1 base, with 15 bases between. Germline-derived CDR1 and CDR2 are SQVTM and ANQGSEA. The CDR3 loop spans 15 amino acids. The CDR3 region is CSVGYTGSGTDTQYF. The CDR3 DNA reads TGCAGCGTTGGATACACAGGTTCTGGCACAGATACGCAGTATTTT.

This clone was counted between two and nine times. The chain employs TRBV30 and TRBJ2-7; 8 bases match TRBD1. The length of the CDR3 is 13 residues. The V and J ends lost 3 bases and 5 bases, in that order; junction bases with no gene match: 6. The germline gives CDR1 GTSNPN, CDR2 SVGIG (reference sequence). DNA for the CDR3: TGTGCCTGGAGCCGACAGGGGACCAACGAGCAGTACTTC. Amino acids: CAWSRQGTNEQYF.

The chain employs TRBV14 and TRBJ2-5, with D possibly TRBD1 on 5 matching bases. This CDR3 contains 14 residues. In germline, CDR1 is SGHDN, CDR2 FVKESK. The V end lost 5 bases, the J end lost 2 bases, and 12 bases lay between the germline ends. As DNA, the CDR3 is TGTGCCAGCAGCAGGTGGGGCGGACAAGAGACCCAGTACTTC. Translated: CASSRWGGQETQYF.

CDR3 sequence: CASGPSSYGYTF. CDR3 nucleotides: TGTGCCAGCGGGCCTTCGAGCTATGGCTACACCTTC. J is TRBJ1-2 and V is TRBV3-1 (or the pseudogene TRBV3-2); D is unresolved. The CDR3 totals 12 residues. Trimming cost V 8 bases and J 4 bases, with 11 bases left between them. The germline V gene encodes CDR1 LGHDT and CDR2 YNNKEL (reference sequence).

This clone has a handful of counts. V gene TRBV6-4 combines with J gene TRBJ2-1, with 12 bases fitting TRBD2. There are 17 residues in the CDR3. J gave up 8 bases and V 8 bases, and 16 bases lay outside the gene matches. CDR1 is MRHNA, CDR2 SNTAGT, per germline. CDR3 amino acids: CASQDRELAGGPDEQFF. Here the CDR3 DNA reads TGTGCCAGCCAAGACAGGGAGCTAGCGGGGGGGCCTGATGAGCAGTTCTTC.

The chain employs TRBV24-1 and TRBJ2-1; weak D call: TRBD1 (5 bases). The CDR3 length is 13 residues. Trimming left V 6 bases short and J 8 bases short, with 13 bases between. Germline CDR1 reads KGHDR; CDR2 reads SFDVKD. DNA of the CDR3: TGTGCCACCAGTAGGGGCGCAGGCGATGAGCAGTTCTTC. It yields the protein CATSRGAGDEQFF.

V and J are TRBV15 and TRBJ1-6; 12 bases are shared with TRBD1. CDR1 and CDR2 (germline): LNHNV, YYDKDF (reference sequence). The CDR3 sequence is 18 residues long. With V trimmed by 3 bases and J by 2 bases, 5 bases remained unmatched. CDR3 amino acids: CATSRGQGARTYNSPLHF. The CDR3 bases are TGTGCCACCAGCAGGGGACAGGGGGCAAGAACCTATAATTCACCCCTCCACTTT.

This sequence joins TRBV19 and TRBJ2-1; 11 nucleotides line up with TRBD1. This CDR3 is built from 15 residues. Germline V gives CDR1 LNHDA, CDR2 SQIVND (reference sequence). The trim removed 5 bases at V and 8 bases at J, leaving 8 bases unmatched. In DNA form, the CDR3 reads TGTGCCAGTAGTTTAGGACAGGGGGCTTGGGATGAGCAGTTCTTC. Amino acids: CASSLGQGAWDEQFF.

J is TRBJ1-2 and V is TRBV30, with D maybe TRBD1 (6 bases). The CDR3 has 17 amino acids. Trimming left V 1 base short and J 7 bases short, with 25 bases between. CDR1 and CDR2 from the germline V gene are GTSNPN and SVGIG (reference sequence). The CDR3 nucleotides are TGTGCCTGGAGTGAAGGGGCAGGGGCGCTAAGAGGCCTTGGCTACACCTTC. It yields the protein CAWSEGAGALRGLGYTF.

The chain uses TRBV3-1 (or the pseudogene TRBV3-2) and TRBJ1-4, with D maybe TRBD1 (5 bases). Germline-derived CDR1 and CDR2 are LGHDT and YNNKEL (reference sequence). The ends were cut back, 4 bases at V and 4 bases at J, with 10 bases in the middle. This CDR3 has 14 amino acids. In DNA form, the CDR3 reads TGTGCCAGCAGCCTTCGACAGCGTAATGAAAAACTGTTTTTT. Its translation is CASSLRQRNEKLFF.

The rearrangement uses TRBV29-1 and TRBJ1-5; 8 bases are shared with TRBD1. This CDR3 contains 13 residues. The V segment lost 0 bases and the J segment 5 bases; nucleotides outside the gene matches: 0. In germline, CDR1 is SQVTM, CDR2 ANQGSEA. In nucleotides, the CDR3 is TGCAGCGTTGAAGAGACAGGGGATCAGCCCCAGCATTTT. This sequence encodes CSVEETGDQPQHF.

The chain is built from TRBV11-2 and TRBJ2-3; TRBD2 agrees at 11 bases. Trimming cost V 6 bases and J 2 bases; bases outside gene matches: 7. The CDR3 runs to 16 residues. CDR1 and CDR2 from the germline V gene are SGHAT and FQNNGV. CDR3 in DNA: TGTGCCAGCAGACGGACTAGCGGGCAAGACACAGATACGCAGTATTTT. Its translation is CASRRTSGQDTDTQYF.

Only one count was recorded for this clone. The chain joins TRBV6-5 to TRBJ2-7; D is possibly TRBD2 (6 bases). The CDR3 extends over 13 amino acids. Trimming shortened V by 2 bases and J by 3 bases, and 8 bases separated the two germline ends. Germline V gene sequence: CDR1 MNHEY, CDR2 SVGAGI. CDR3 amino acids: CASSYRGGYEQYF. CDR3 in DNA: TGTGCCAGCAGTTACAGGGGAGGCTACGAGCAGTACTTC.

This sequence joins TRBV27 and TRBJ1-6; tentatively, D is TRBD1 (5 bases). V was pared by 6 bases and J by 8 bases, with 14 bases between. The CDR3 covers 14 residues. Germline V gene data show CDR1 as MNHEY and CDR2 as SMNVEV (reference sequence). CDR3 bases: TGTGCCAGCAGCTACTGGGGAGGGGATTCACCCCTCCACTTT. This encodes CASSYWGGDSPLHF.

CDR3 in DNA: TGTGCCAGCAGGCCCGCTCTAGGGGGACCTCGTTACAATGAGCAGTTCTTC. This translates into CASRPALGGPRYNEQFF. This rearrangement joins TRBV28 to TRBJ2-1; TRBD1 is a possible D gene (6 bases). V gave up 6 bases and J gave up 4 bases, with 22 bases separating them. The CDR3 loop spans 17 amino acids. CDR1 and CDR2 (germline): MDHEN, SYDVKM.